This T cell receptor beta chain was recovered during a study of blood T cell repertoires in COVID-19. The germline V gene has CDR1 MDHEN and CDR2 SYDVKM. This CDR3 has 15 amino acids. The V and J ends lost 5 bases and 10 bases, in that order; junction bases with no gene match: 7. The repertoire was sequenced with immunoSEQ multiplex PCR; TCRdb's copy has only in-frame clones and lacks some. The data hold about 98,000 clones, with more than 60% observed a single time. Sequences were obtained from peripheral blood. The origin of this receptor is a man aged 70 or older with acute or convalescent COVID-19. The chain combines TRBV28 with TRBJ1-6; 11 bases match TRBD1. CDR3 sequence reads: CASSGLGQGGSPLHF. The DNA of the CDR3 is TGTGCCAGCAGTGGGCTGGGACAGGGGGGGTCACCCCTCCACTTT.